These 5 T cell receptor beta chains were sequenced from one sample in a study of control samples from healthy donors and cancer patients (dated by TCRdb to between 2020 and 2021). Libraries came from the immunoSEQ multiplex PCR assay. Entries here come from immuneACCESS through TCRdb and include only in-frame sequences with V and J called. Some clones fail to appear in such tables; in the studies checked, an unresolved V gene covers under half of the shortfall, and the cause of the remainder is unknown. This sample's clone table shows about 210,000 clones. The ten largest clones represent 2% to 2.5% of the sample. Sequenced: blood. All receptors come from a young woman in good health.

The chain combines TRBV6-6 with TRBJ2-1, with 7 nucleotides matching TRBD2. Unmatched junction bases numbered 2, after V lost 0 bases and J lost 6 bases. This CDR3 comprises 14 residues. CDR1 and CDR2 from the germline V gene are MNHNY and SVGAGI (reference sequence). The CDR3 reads CASSYSPGGNEQFF. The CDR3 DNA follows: TGTGCCAGCAGTTACTCACCGGGGGGCAATGAGCAGTTCTTC.

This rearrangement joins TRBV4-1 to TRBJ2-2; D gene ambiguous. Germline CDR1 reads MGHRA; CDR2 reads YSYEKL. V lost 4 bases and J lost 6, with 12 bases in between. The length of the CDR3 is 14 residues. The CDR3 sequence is CASSRPLLSGELFF. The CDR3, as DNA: TGCGCCAGCAGCCGCCCCTTATTATCCGGGGAGCTGTTTTTT.

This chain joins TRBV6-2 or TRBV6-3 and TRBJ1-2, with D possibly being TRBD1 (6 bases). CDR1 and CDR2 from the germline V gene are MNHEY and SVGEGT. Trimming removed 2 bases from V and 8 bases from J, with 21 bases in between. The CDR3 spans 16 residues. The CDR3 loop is CASSYRIPRGAGGYTF. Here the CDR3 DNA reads TGTGCCAGCAGTTACCGCATTCCCAGGGGAGCGGGCGGCTACACCTTC.

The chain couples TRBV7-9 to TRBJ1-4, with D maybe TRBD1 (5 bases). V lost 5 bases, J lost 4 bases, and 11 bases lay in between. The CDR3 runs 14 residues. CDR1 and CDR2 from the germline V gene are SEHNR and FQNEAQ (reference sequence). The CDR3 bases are TGTGCCAGCAGCACTCAGGGAAGTAATGAAAAACTGTTTTTT. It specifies CASSTQGSNEKLFF.

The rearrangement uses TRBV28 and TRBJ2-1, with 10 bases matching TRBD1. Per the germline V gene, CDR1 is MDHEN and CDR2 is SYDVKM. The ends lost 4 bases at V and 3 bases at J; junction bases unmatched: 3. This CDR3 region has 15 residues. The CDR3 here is CASSSGTGVYNEQFF. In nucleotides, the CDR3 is TGTGCCAGCAGTTCCGGGACAGGGGTCTACAATGAGCAGTTCTTC.